This TCR beta chain was found in a study of blood T cells in healthy people across ages. General study findings and limits: Greater diversity and more naive CD4+ cells were seen in long-lived donors than in aged donors. Observed TCR beta diversity per million T cells went down as age went up. This fall followed a roughly linear course with age.

Germline CDR1 MNHEY, CDR2 SMNVEV (reference sequence). The trim removed 2 bases at V and 4 bases at J, leaving 6 bases unmatched. The CDR3 totals 15 residues. Russia was home to the donors, healthy Caucasian individuals aged roughly 6 to 90. Every donor gave about 9 milliliters of peripheral blood. A second 7 to 11 cycle PCR used barcoded and J-beta primers. TCRdb fed the 5' RACE reads into MiXCR, producing one record per CDR3 protein. Among around 1,700,000 distinct CDR3 sequences listed, 28% were seen once. Worth noting for this clonotype: Its antigen remains unidentified.

The sample taken for sequencing was blood. This clonotype originated in a woman aged 25-40 years in good health. The chain is built from TRBV27 and TRBJ2-7, with 9 nucleotides matching TRBD1. For the CDR3, the DNA is TGTGCCAGCAGTTTAACGGGACAGGGCATATACGAGCAGTACTTC. Translated: CASSLTGQGIYEQYF.